These T cell receptor beta chains were read from a single sample in a study of blood T cells in healthy people across ages. Each CDR3 protein is one row after TCRdb ran MiXCR on the 5' RACE reads. The data contain approximately 2,000,000 distinct CDR3 sequences, about 39% of them singletons. Sequenced sample: blood. Every receptor here comes from a human donor in good health. The CDR3 runs from the conserved cysteine through the conserved F or W. A D gene is named only where the DNA matches it firmly. Clone size, where shown, is once, few, many, or a class for clones that have expanded.

D gene: .; clone size: few; V gene: TRBV7-2; CDR3 protein: CASSSTRANYEQYF
D gene: .; clone size: few; V gene: TRBV7-3; CDR3 protein: CASSFGGPNNEQFF
D gene: .; clone size: few; V gene: TRBV7-8; CDR3 protein: CASSIWTDPSTDTQYF
D gene: TRBD1; clone size: .; V gene: TRBV6-2/TRBV6-3; CDR3 protein: CASSYPGQGFSYNEQFF
D gene: .; clone size: .; V gene: TRBV9; CDR3 protein: CASSNPDSDWKETQYF
D gene: .; clone size: many; V gene: TRBV29-1; CDR3 protein: CSVEVRGSYNEQFF
D gene: TRBD1; clone size: .; V gene: TRBV29-1; CDR3 protein: CSAVGQGTKETQYF
D gene: .; clone size: .; V gene: TRBV5-6; CDR3 protein: CASSSVIGGEQYF
D gene: .; clone size: .; V gene: TRBV7-2; CDR3 protein: CASKRGDTIYF
D gene: .; clone size: .; V gene: TRBV5-1; CDR3 protein: CASSLENGEQYF
D gene: .; clone size: few; V gene: TRBV3-1; CDR3 protein: CASSQDTVPAYEQYF
D gene: .; clone size: .; V gene: TRBV20-1; CDR3 protein: CSASYGTFSYNEQFF
D gene: .; clone size: .; V gene: TRBV4-1; CDR3 protein: CASSQSVTGGDGYTF
D gene: .; clone size: few; V gene: TRBV5-1; CDR3 protein: CASSLGWRTSDTQYF
D gene: .; clone size: few; V gene: TRBV11-3; CDR3 protein: CASSGPSGNSPLHF
D gene: .; clone size: .; V gene: TRBV3-1; CDR3 protein: CASSQGPSSSYNSPLHF
D gene: .; clone size: .; V gene: TRBV10-3; CDR3 protein: CAISQVGETQYF
D gene: .; clone size: few; V gene: TRBV20-1; CDR3 protein: CSARGGGNGYTF
D gene: .; clone size: .; V gene: TRBV4-3; CDR3 protein: CASSQEPEVTYEQYF
D gene: .; clone size: .; V gene: TRBV5-1; CDR3 protein: CASSRSRNNEQFF
D gene: TRBD1; clone size: .; V gene: TRBV6-5; CDR3 protein: CASTLLGQGWNEQFF
D gene: .; clone size: .; V gene: TRBV6-6; CDR3 protein: CASSEGGPEAFF
D gene: .; clone size: few; V gene: TRBV29-1; CDR3 protein: CSVGGRNYEQYF
D gene: .; clone size: many; V gene: TRBV7-6; CDR3 protein: CASSSGLPYEQYF
D gene: .; clone size: .; V gene: TRBV20-1; CDR3 protein: CSARESGDSTNEKLFF
D gene: .; clone size: .; V gene: TRBV3-1; CDR3 protein: CASSTPQETQYF
D gene: .; clone size: few; V gene: TRBV3-1; CDR3 protein: CASSQPPGTSYEQYF
D gene: TRBD1; clone size: .; V gene: TRBV13; CDR3 protein: CASSLGHGTDEAFF
D gene: .; clone size: few; V gene: TRBV7-2; CDR3 protein: CASSLDRRGDIQYF
D gene: .; clone size: .; V gene: TRBV7-2; CDR3 protein: CASSPWGSGGYTF
D gene: .; clone size: .; V gene: TRBV6-1; CDR3 protein: CASSEALGATTEKLFF
D gene: .; clone size: .; V gene: TRBV20-1; CDR3 protein: CSAPDGTLNTEAFF
D gene: .; clone size: .; V gene: TRBV25-1; CDR3 protein: CASRTQGRETQYF
D gene: TRBD1; clone size: .; V gene: TRBV9; CDR3 protein: CASSGGQEIGDQPQHF
D gene: .; clone size: .; V gene: TRBV10-2; CDR3 protein: CASSESFSARGWHQETQYF
D gene: .; clone size: .; V gene: TRBV11-2; CDR3 protein: CASSLGAASGYTF
D gene: TRBD1; clone size: few; V gene: TRBV12-3/TRBV12-4; CDR3 protein: CASSSSGTGPGETQYF
D gene: .; clone size: .; V gene: TRBV7-2; CDR3 protein: CASSPKWGRAGAKNIQYF
D gene: TRBD2; clone size: .; V gene: TRBV15; CDR3 protein: CATSDRTSGYYNEQFF
D gene: .; clone size: .; V gene: TRBV12-3/TRBV12-4; CDR3 protein: CASSDIIGAQAFF
D gene: .; clone size: .; V gene: TRBV20-1; CDR3 protein: CSAHRAQNSPLHF
D gene: .; clone size: .; V gene: TRBV2; CDR3 protein: CASSPILDYGYTF
D gene: .; clone size: .; V gene: TRBV12-3/TRBV12-4; CDR3 protein: CASSSSADFVRVYEQFF
D gene: .; clone size: few; V gene: TRBV27; CDR3 protein: CASSLLGSSDEQYF
D gene: .; clone size: .; V gene: TRBV29-1; CDR3 protein: CSVDSESSTDTQYF
D gene: .; clone size: few; V gene: TRBV9; CDR3 protein: CASSATGDYPDTQYF
D gene: .; clone size: few; V gene: TRBV7-2; CDR3 protein: CASSPQGGRNNEQFF
D gene: TRBD2; clone size: .; V gene: TRBV11-2; CDR3 protein: CASSTGTSGRYEQYF
D gene: .; clone size: .; V gene: TRBV5-8; CDR3 protein: CASSPGLGWVGNQPQHF
D gene: .; clone size: .; V gene: TRBV20-1; CDR3 protein: CSARVHGGNQPQHF
D gene: .; clone size: .; V gene: TRBV6-2/TRBV6-3; CDR3 protein: CASSGSSFYNEQFF
D gene: TRBD1; clone size: few; V gene: TRBV6-1; CDR3 protein: CASSVEGADTEAFF
D gene: .; clone size: few; V gene: TRBV24-1; CDR3 protein: CATSGYSSGYTF
D gene: TRBD1; clone size: few; V gene: TRBV12-3/TRBV12-4; CDR3 protein: CASSLRFGGGALRGYTF
D gene: .; clone size: .; V gene: TRBV20-1; CDR3 protein: CSAGHGRSYEQYF
D gene: .; clone size: .; V gene: TRBV7-9; CDR3 protein: CASSSLTAPNYGYTF
D gene: TRBD1; clone size: .; V gene: TRBV7-3; CDR3 protein: CASSLTTGGRTEAFF